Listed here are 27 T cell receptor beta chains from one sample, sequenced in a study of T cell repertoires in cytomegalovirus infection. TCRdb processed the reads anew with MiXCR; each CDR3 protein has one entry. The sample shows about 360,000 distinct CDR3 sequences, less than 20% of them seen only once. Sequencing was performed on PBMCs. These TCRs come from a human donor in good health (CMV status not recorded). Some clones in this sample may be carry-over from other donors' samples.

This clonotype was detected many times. Written as DNA, the CDR3 is TGTGCCAGCAGCTTAGCAGGGGGGACAGAGACCCAGTACTTC. Its protein is CASSLAGGTETQYF. The V call is TRBV7-2, the J call TRBJ2-5, with D possibly being TRBD1 or TRBD2 (6 bases each). The CDR3 contains 14 residues. Trimming removed 0 bases at V and 4 bases at J, with 9 bases between. Per germline, CDR1 SGHTA and CDR2 FQGNSA. The whole variable domain, filled in from reference TRBV7-2 and TRBJ2-5, reads GAGVSQSPSNKVTEKGKDVELRCDPISGHTALYWYRQSLGQGLEFLIYFQGNSAPDKSGLPSDRFSAERTGGSVSTLTIQRTQQEDSAVYLCASSLAGGTETQYFGPGTRLLVL.

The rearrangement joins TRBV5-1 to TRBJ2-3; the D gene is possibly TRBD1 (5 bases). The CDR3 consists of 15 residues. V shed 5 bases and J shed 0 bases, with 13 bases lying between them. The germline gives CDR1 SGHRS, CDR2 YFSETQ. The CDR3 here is CASSQGYASTDTQYF. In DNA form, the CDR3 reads TGCGCCAGCAGTCAGGGATACGCGAGCACAGATACGCAGTATTTT.

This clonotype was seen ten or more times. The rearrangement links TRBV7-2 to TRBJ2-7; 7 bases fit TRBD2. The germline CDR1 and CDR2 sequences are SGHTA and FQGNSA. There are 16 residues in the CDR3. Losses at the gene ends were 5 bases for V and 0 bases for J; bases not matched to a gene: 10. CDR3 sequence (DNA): TGTGCCAGCAGCCCCGCGATAGCGGGCCTCTCCTACGAGCAGTACTTC. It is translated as CASSPAIAGLSYEQYF.

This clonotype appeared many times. The chain's CDR3 is CASSTLDGVSGNTIYF. CDR3 DNA: TGTGCCAGCAGTACGCTGGACGGTGTCTCTGGAAACACCATATATTTT. V and J are TRBV12-3 or TRBV12-4 and TRBJ1-3; D is unclear. The CDR3 spans 16 residues. V lost 5 bases, J lost 0 bases, and 14 bases lay in between.

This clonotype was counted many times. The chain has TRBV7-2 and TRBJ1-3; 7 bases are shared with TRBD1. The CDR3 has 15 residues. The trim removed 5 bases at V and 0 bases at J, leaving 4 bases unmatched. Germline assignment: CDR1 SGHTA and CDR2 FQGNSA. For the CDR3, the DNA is TGTGCCAGCAGCGCCGGGACAGCCTCTGGAAACACCATATATTTT. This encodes CASSAGTASGNTIYF.

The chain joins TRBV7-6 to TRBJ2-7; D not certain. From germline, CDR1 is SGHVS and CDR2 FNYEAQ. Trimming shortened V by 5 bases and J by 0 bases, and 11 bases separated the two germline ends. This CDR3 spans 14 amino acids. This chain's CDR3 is CASSPYGPSYEQYF. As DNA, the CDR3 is TGTGCCAGCAGCCCTTACGGCCCCTCCTACGAGCAGTACTTC. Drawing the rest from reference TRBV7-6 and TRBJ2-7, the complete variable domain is GAGVSQSPRYKVTKRGQDVALRCDPISGHVSLYWYRQALGQGPEFLTYFNYEAQQDKSGLPNDRFSAERPEGSISTLTIQRTEQRDSAMYRCASSPYGPSYEQYFGPGTRLTVT.

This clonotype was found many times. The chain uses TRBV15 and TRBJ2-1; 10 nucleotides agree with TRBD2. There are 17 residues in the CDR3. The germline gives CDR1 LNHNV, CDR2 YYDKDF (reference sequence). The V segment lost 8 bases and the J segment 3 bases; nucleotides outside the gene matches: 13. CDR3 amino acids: CATQLAGMGLYYNEQFF. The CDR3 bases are TGTGCCACCCAACTAGCGGGGATGGGACTCTACTACAATGAGCAGTTCTTC.

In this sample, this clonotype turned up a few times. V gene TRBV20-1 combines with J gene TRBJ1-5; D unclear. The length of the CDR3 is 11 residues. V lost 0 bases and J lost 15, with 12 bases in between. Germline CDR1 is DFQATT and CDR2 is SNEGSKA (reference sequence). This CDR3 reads CSARDQDVRHF. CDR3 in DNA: TGCAGTGCTAGAGATCAAGACGTACGGCATTTT.

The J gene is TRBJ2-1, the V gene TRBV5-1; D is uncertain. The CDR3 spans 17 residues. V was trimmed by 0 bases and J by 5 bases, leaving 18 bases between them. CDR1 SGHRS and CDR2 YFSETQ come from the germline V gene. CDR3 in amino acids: CASSLGVGRVGDNEQFF. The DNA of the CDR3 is TGCGCCAGCAGCTTGGGGGTCGGACGGGTCGGTGACAATGAGCAGTTCTTC.

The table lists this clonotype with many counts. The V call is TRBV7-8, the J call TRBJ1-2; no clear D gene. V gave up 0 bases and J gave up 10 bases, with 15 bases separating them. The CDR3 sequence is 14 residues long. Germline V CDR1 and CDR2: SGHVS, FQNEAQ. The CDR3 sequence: CASSLALTSSHYTF. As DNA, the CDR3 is TGTGCCAGCAGCTTAGCGCTAACAAGTTCCCACTACACCTTC.

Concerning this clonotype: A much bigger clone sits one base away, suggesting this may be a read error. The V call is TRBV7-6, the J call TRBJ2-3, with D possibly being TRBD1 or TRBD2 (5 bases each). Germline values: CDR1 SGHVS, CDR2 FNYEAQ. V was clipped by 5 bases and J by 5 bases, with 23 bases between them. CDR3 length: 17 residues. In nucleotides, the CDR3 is TGTGCCAGCAGCCCTGGGACGGCGCTATCCCCGAGAGATACGCAGTATTTT. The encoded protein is CASSPGTALSPRDTQYF.

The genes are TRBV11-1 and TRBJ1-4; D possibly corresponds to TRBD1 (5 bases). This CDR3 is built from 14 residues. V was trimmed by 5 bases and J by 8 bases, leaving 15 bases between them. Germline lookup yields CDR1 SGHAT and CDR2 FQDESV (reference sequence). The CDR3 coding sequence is TGTGCCAGCAGCCCCGGGACTCCGGGGGAAAAACTGTTTTTT. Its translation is CASSPGTPGEKLFF.

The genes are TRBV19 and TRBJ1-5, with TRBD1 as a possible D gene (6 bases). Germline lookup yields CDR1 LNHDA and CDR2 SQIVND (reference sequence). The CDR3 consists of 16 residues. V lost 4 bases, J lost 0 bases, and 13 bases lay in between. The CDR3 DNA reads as TGTGCCAGTAGTAACAACCGGGACATTAGCAATCAGCCCCAGCATTTT. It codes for CASSNNRDISNQPQHF.

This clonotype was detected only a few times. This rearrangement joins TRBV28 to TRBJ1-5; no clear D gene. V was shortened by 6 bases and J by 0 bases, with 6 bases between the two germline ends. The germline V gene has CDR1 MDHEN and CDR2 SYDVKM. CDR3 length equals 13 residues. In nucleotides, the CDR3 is TGTGCCAGCAGAATTAATAGCAATCAGCCCCAGCATTTT. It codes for CASRINSNQPQHF.

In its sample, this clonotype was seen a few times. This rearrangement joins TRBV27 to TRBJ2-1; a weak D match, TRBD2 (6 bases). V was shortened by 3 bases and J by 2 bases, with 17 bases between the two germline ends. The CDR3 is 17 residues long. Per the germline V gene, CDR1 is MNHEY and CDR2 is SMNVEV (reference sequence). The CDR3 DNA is TGTGCCAGCAGTTTGGCTAGCGAGATAATCACCTACAATGAGCAGTTCTTC. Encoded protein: CASSLASEIITYNEQFF.

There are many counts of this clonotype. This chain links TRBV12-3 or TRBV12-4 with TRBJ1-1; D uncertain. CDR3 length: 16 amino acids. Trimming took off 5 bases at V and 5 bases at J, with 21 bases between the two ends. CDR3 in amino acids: CASSPDSPGRETEAFF. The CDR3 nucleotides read TGTGCCAGCAGTCCCGATTCCCCTGGGAGGGAGACTGAAGCTTTCTTT.

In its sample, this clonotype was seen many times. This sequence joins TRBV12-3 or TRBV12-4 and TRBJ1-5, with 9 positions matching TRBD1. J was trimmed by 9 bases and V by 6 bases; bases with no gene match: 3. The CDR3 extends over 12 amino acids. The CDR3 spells CASRRQGGPQHF. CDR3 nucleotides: TGTGCCAGCAGGAGACAGGGGGGGCCCCAGCATTTT.

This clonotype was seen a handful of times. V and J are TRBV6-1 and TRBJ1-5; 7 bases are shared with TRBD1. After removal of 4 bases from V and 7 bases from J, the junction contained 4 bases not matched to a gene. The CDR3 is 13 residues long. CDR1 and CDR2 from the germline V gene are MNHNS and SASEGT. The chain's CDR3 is CASSAQGSQPQHF. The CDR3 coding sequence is TGTGCCAGCAGTGCACAGGGGTCCCAGCCCCAGCATTTT.

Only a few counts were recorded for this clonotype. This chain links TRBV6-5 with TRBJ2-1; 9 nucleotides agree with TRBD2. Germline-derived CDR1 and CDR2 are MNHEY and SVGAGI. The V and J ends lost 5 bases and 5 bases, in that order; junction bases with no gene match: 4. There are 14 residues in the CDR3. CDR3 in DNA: TGTGCCAGCAGTCTCGGGACTAGCAACAATGAGCAGTTCTTC. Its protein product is CASSLGTSNNEQFF.

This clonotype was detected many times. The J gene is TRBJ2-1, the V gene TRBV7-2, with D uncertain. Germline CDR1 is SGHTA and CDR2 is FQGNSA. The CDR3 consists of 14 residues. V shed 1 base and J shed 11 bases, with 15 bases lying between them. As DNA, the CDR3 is TGTGCCAGCAGCTTAGGAACTTCGACAATGCAGCAGTTCTTC. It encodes CASSLGTSTMQQFF.

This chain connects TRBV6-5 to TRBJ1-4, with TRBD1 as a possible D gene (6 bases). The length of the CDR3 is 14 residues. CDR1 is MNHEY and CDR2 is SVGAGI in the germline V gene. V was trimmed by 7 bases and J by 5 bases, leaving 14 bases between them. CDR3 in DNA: TGTGCCAGCAAAAGCGGGCAGGGGAATGAAAAACTGTTTTTT. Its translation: CASKSGQGNEKLFF.

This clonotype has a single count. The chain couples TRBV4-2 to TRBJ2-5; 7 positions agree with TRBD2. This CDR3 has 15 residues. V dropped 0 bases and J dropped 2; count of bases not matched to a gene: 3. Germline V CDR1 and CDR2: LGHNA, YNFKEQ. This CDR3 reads CASSQEWRGQETQYF. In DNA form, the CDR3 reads TGTGCCAGCAGCCAAGAATGGCGGGGGCAAGAGACCCAGTACTTC.

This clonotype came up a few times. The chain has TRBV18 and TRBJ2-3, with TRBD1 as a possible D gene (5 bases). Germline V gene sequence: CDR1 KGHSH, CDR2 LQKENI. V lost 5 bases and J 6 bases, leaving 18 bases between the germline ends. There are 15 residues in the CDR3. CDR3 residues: CASSKDSGSADTQYF. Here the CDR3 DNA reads TGTGCCAGCTCAAAAGACTCAGGGTCAGCGGATACGCAGTATTTT. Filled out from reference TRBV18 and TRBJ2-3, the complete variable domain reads NAGVMQNPRHLVRRRGQEARLRCSPMKGHSHVYWYRQLPEEGLKFMVYLQKENIIDESGMPKERFSAEFPKEGPSILRIQQVVRGDSAAYFCASSKDSGSADTQYFGPGTRLTVL.

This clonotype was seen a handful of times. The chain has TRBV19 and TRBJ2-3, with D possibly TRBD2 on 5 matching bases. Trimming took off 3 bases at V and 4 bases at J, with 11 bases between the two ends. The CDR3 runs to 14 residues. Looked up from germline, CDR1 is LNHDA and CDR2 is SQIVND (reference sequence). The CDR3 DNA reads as TGTGCCAGTAGTATCGTAAACGGGGCAGATACGCAGTATTTT. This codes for CASSIVNGADTQYF.

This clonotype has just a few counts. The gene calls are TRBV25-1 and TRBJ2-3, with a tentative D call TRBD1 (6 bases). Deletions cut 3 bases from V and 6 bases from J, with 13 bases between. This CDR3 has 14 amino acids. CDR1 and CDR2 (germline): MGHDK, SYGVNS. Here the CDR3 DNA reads TGTGCCAGCAGTGATCGCCAGGGGTTTGATACGCAGTATTTT. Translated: CASSDRQGFDTQYF.

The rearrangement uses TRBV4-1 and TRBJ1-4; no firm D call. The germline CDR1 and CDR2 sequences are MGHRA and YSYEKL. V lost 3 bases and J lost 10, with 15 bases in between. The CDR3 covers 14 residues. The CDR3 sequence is CASSQAHTPGKLFF. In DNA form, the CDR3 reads TGCGCCAGCAGCCAGGCACACACGCCTGGAAAACTGTTTTTT.

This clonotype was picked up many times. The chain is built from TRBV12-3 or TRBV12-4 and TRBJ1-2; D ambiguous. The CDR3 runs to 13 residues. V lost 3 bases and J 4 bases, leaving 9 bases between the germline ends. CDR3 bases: TGTGCCAGCAGTTTCGGGCGGACCTATGGCTACACCTTC. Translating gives CASSFGRTYGYTF.